These T cell receptor beta chains were read from a single sample in a study of blood T cell repertoires in COVID-19. Repertoires were generated with immunoSEQ multiplex PCR, while TCRdb's copy carries only in-frame clones and drops some. The table records under 300,000 clones, more than 80% of them present only once. What was sequenced was PBMCs or T cells enriched from blood (not recorded which). Source of these receptors: a young woman who had recovered from COVID-19. Each CDR3 is given with its conserved first and last residue. The D gene is left open where the match is weak. Clone size is not always given. Where it is, it says once, few, many or a class for expanded clones.

V gene	D gene	clone size	CDR3 length	J gene	CDR3 protein	CDR3 DNA
TRBV28	NA	NA	13	TRBJ1-1	CASAWLGATEAFF	TGTGCCAGCGCCTGGTTGGGGGCCACTGAAGCTTTCTTT
TRBV6-5	NA	NA	15	TRBJ1-2	CASSFASAGDYGYTF	TGTGCCAGCAGTTTTGCTTCGGCAGGGGACTATGGCTACACCTTC
TRBV30	NA	NA	12	TRBJ1-4	CASDRLNEKLFF	TGTGCAAGCGACAGACTTAATGAAAAACTGTTTTTT
TRBV19	TRBD1	NA	16	TRBJ1-2	CASSTLQGRTNYGYTF	TGTGCCAGTAGTACCTTACAGGGGCGGACTAACTATGGCTACACCTTC
TRBV10-3	NA	NA	13	TRBJ1-2	CAISEGQAYGYTF	TGTGCCATCAGTGAGGGGCAGGCCTATGGCTACACCTTC
TRBV19	TRBD1	NA	15	TRBJ1-5	CASSMGAGQGEPQHF	TGTGCCAGTAGTATGGGGGCGGGACAGGGGGAGCCCCAGCATTTT
TRBV7-2	NA	once	17	TRBJ1-2	CASSGGGTQGDNYGYTF	TGTGCCAGCAGCGGGGGGGGAACCCAGGGCGATAACTATGGCTACACCTTC
TRBV14	NA	NA	13	TRBJ2-7	CASSQFLRYEQYF	TGTGCCAGCAGCCAATTCCTTCGTTACGAGCAGTACTTC
TRBV2	TRBD2	NA	15	TRBJ2-5	CASSNLAGNQETQYF	TGTGCCAGCAGTAACCTAGCGGGTAACCAAGAGACCCAGTACTTC
TRBV7-9	TRBD1	NA	15	TRBJ2-7	CASIMDRDRSYEQYF	TGTGCCAGCATCATGGACAGGGACCGCTCCTACGAGCAGTACTTC
TRBV18	TRBD2	NA	14	TRBJ2-7	CASSPGGGGNEQYF	TGTGCCAGCTCACCAGGGGGGGGAGGAAACGAGCAGTACTTC
TRBV15	TRBD2	few	15	TRBJ2-2	CATSRDREGTGELFF	TGTGCCACCAGCAGAGATCGGGAGGGCACCGGGGAGCTGTTTTTT
TRBV29-1	NA	NA	15	TRBJ1-6	CSVIGGVPSNSPLHF	TGCAGCGTTATCGGGGGGGTCCCTAGTAATTCACCCCTCCACTTT
TRBV2	TRBD2	once	14	TRBJ2-7	CASTDRGLTYEQYF	TGTGCCAGCACCGATCGGGGACTAACGTACGAGCAGTACTTC
TRBV7-8	TRBD1	NA	17	TRBJ2-3	CASSLKRTGLEGRTQYF	TGTGCCAGCAGCTTAAAGCGGACAGGCCTCGAGGGTCGGACGCAGTATTTT
TRBV11-2	TRBD1	NA	15	TRBJ1-4	CASSSTTGATEKLFF	TGTGCCAGCAGCTCAACGACAGGGGCGACTGAAAAACTGTTTTTT
TRBV12-3/TRBV12-4	TRBD1	few	13	TRBJ1-2	CASSPRQGGGYTF	TGTGCCAGCAGCCCACGGCAGGGGGGAGGCTACACCTTC
TRBV25-1	NA	NA	14	TRBJ2-7	CASSVGDIYYEQYF	TGTGCCAGCAGTGTGGGGGACATTTACTACGAGCAGTACTTC
TRBV3-1/TRBV3-2	NA	NA	13	TRBJ1-1	CASSQVSGAEAFF	TGTGCCAGCAGCCAAGTTAGTGGGGCCGAAGCTTTCTTT
TRBV5-4	TRBD2	NA	16	TRBJ2-5	CASTRLSGGRQETQYF	TGTGCCAGCACCCGCCTCTCGGGGGGGCGACAAGAGACCCAGTACTTC
TRBV19	NA	NA	13	TRBJ1-1	CASSINGNTEAFF	TGTGCCAGTAGTATAAACGGTAACACTGAAGCTTTCTTT
TRBV3-1/TRBV3-2	NA	NA	14	TRBJ1-2	CASSQQTPDYGYTF	TGTGCCAGCAGCCAGCAGACTCCGGACTATGGCTACACCTTC
TRBV4-2	NA	few	15	TRBJ1-2	CASSQGHRANYGYTF	TGTGCCAGCAGCCAAGGGCACAGGGCGAACTATGGCTACACCTTC
TRBV7-3	TRBD1	NA	13	TRBJ1-6	CASAVDRASPLHF	TGTGCCAGCGCTGTTGACAGGGCTTCACCCCTCCACTTT
TRBV19	NA	NA	15	TRBJ2-1	CASSRGRGPYNEQFF	TGTGCCAGTAGTAGGGGAAGGGGTCCCTACAATGAGCAGTTCTTC
TRBV5-4	TRBD2	NA	17	TRBJ2-1	CASSPASGGIRGNEQFF	TGTGCCAGCAGCCCGGCTAGCGGGGGCATCCGTGGGAATGAGCAGTTCTTC
TRBV6-1	NA	NA	13	TRBJ2-7	CASSDGDPIEQYF	TGTGCCAGCAGTGACGGAGACCCCATTGAGCAGTACTTC
TRBV11-1	NA	NA	12	TRBJ2-1	CASSRSSFEQFF	TGTGCCAGCAGCCGCTCTAGCTTTGAGCAGTTCTTC
TRBV6-5	NA	NA	15	TRBJ1-6	CASSYSQQQNSPLHF	TGTGCCAGCAGTTACTCCCAACAGCAAAACTCACCCCTCCACTTT
TRBV18	TRBD1	NA	15	TRBJ2-5	CASSPRRDRQETQYF	TGTGCCAGCTCACCACGCCGGGACAGACAAGAGACCCAGTACTTC
TRBV14	NA	NA	15	TRBJ1-1	CASSPWTPMNTEAFF	TGTGCCAGCAGCCCATGGACACCAATGAACACTGAAGCTTTCTTT
TRBV14	NA	NA	14	TRBJ2-5	CASSPWTDQETQYF	TGTGCCAGCAGCCCTTGGACAGACCAAGAGACCCAGTACTTC
TRBV5-4	TRBD2	NA	15	TRBJ2-3	CASSSGGLARDTQYF	TGTGCCAGCAGCTCGGGAGGACTAGCGCGAGATACGCAGTATTTT
TRBV5-4	NA	NA	16	TRBJ2-1	CASSLNSGSSYNEQFF	TGTGCCAGCAGCCTGAACTCAGGAAGCTCCTACAATGAGCAGTTCTTC
TRBV5-1	NA	NA	13	TRBJ1-1	CASGDGGSTEAFF	TGCGCCAGCGGGGATGGGGGCAGTACTGAAGCTTTCTTT
TRBV19	NA	once	13	TRBJ2-7	CASSIGVGYEQYF	TGTGCCAGTAGTATAGGCGTTGGCTACGAGCAGTACTTC
TRBV28	NA	NA	11	TRBJ2-5	CAEGAGETQYF	TGTGCCGAAGGGGCGGGGGAGACCCAGTACTTC
TRBV9	TRBD1	NA	16	TRBJ2-7	CASSIDAGTGTYEQYF	TGTGCCAGCAGCATCGACGCCGGGACAGGTACCTACGAGCAGTACTTC
TRBV23-1	TRBD1	NA	13	TRBJ1-1	CASSRDRNTEAFF	TGCGCCAGCAGTCGGGACAGGAACACTGAAGCTTTCTTT
TRBV2	TRBD2	NA	15	TRBJ2-1	CASRDNSGAYNEQFF	TGTGCCAGCAGGGATAATAGCGGGGCCTACAATGAGCAGTTCTTC
TRBV7-9	NA	NA	13	TRBJ1-1	CASSLDRSTEAFF	TGTGCCAGCAGCTTAGACCGTAGCACTGAAGCTTTCTTT